Sequencing of this T cell receptor (beta chain) was carried out in a study of control samples from healthy donors and cancer patients. V was shortened by 2 bases and J by 4 bases, with 14 bases between the two germline ends. The CDR3 sequence is 15 residues long. CDR1 is MNHEY and CDR2 is SMNVEV in the germline V gene (reference sequence). Profiled with immunoSEQ multiplex PCR; TCRdb holds only in-frame clones, not every one. The sample lists 30,000 to 40,000 clones, approximately 93% occurring once. Sequenced input: PBMCs. The chain links TRBV27 to TRBJ1-2, with a weak D call TRBD1 (6 bases). The receptor's source is a man aged 35-49 years with colorectal cancer. The CDR3, as DNA: TGTGCCAGCAGTTTAACCACAGGGAGCGGCTATGGCTACACCTTC. This codes for CASSLTTGSGYGYTF.